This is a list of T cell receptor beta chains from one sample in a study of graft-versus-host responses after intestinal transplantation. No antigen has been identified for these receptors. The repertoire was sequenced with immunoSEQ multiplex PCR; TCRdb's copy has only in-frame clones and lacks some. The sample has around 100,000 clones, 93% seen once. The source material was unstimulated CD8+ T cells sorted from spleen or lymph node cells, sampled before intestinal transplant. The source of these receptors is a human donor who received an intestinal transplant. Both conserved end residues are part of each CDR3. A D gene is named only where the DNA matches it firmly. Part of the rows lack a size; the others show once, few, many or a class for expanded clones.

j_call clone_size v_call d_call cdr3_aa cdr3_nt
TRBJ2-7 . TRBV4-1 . CASSQDQGRAREQYF TGCGCCAGCAGCCAAGACCAGGGAAGGGCACGGGAGCAGTACTTC
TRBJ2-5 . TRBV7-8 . CASSLSGVGETQYF TGTGCCAGCAGCTTATCAGGGGTGGGAGAGACCCAGTACTTC
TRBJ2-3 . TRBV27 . CASSLSYGSPDTQYF TGTGCCAGCAGTTTATCGTACGGGTCCCCAGATACGCAGTATTTT
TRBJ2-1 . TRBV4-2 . CASSTTGNNEQFF TGTGCCAGCAGCACTACTGGAAACAATGAGCAGTTCTTC
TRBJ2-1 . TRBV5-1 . CASNAGSNSYNEQFF TGCGCCAGTAATGCTGGGAGCAACTCCTACAATGAGCAGTTCTTC
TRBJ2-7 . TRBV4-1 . CASSQVGSSSYEQYF TGCGCCAGCAGCCAGGTGGGGTCAAGCTCCTACGAGCAGTACTTC
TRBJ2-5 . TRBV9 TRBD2 CASSDSHRTSGGLQETQYF TGTGCCAGCAGCGACTCACATCGGACTAGCGGGGGCCTCCAAGAGACCCAGTACTTC
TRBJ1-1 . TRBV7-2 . CASSSGPSMNTEAFF TGTGCCAGCAGCTCCGGACCCTCCATGAACACTGAAGCTTTCTTT
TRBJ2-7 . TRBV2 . CASKAWGGDEQYF TGTGCCAGCAAGGCTTGGGGGGGCGACGAGCAGTACTTC
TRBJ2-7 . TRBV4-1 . CASSQGPGEQYF TGCGCCAGCAGCCAGGGGCCGGGGGAGCAGTACTTC
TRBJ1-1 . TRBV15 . CATSRDHTGNTEAFF TGTGCCACCAGCAGAGATCATACGGGGAACACTGAAGCTTTCTTT
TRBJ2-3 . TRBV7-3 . CASSLTSTGRDTQYF TGTGCCAGCAGCTTAACGTCAACGGGTCGAGATACGCAGTATTTT
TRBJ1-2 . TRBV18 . CASSTRDDYGYTF TGTGCCAGCTCAACACGGGACGACTATGGCTACACCTTC
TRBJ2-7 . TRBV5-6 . CASSLAGNEQYF TGTGCCAGCAGCTTGGCCGGAAACGAGCAGTACTTC
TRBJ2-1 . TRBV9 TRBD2 CASSVLAGGYNEQFF TGTGCCAGCAGCGTACTAGCGGGGGGTTACAATGAGCAGTTCTTC
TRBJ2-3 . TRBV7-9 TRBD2 CASSSFLPLAGFSTDTQYF TGTGCCAGCAGCTCTTTCCTTCCACTAGCGGGGTTTAGCACAGATACGCAGTATTTT
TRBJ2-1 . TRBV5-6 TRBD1 CASSRGQNNEQFF TGTGCCAGCAGCAGGGGACAGAACAATGAGCAGTTCTTC
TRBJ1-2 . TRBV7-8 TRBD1 CASSLRQGAFYGYTF TGTGCCAGCAGCTTAAGACAGGGGGCGTTCTATGGCTACACCTTC
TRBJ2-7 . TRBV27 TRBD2 CASSPLAGPSYEQYF TGTGCCAGCAGTCCCTTAGCGGGGCCGTCCTACGAGCAGTACTTC
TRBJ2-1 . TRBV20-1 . CSAGLGIF TGCAGTGCTGGACTGGGGATCTTC
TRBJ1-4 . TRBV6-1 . CASTESGDKNEKLFF TGTGCCAGCACCGAATCCGGAGATAAAAATGAAAAACTGTTTTTT
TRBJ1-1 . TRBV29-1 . CSIRGGNTEAFF TGCAGCATTAGGGGGGGGAACACTGAAGCTTTCTTT
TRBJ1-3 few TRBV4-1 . CASSPLRRGDPGNTIYF TGCGCCAGCAGCCCTCTAAGGAGGGGCGATCCTGGAAACACCATATATTTT
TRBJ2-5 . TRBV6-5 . CASSYSGQNQETQYF TGTGCCAGCAGTTACTCCGGACAGAACCAAGAGACCCAGTACTTC
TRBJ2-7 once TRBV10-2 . CASSDGEAYEQYF TGCGCCAGCAGTGACGGGGAGGCCTACGAGCAGTACTTC
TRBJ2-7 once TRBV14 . CASKVGQVRDSQGEQYF TGTGCCAGCAAGGTAGGTCAAGTCCGGGACTCGCAAGGGGAGCAGTACTTC
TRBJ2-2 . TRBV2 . CASSENLVTGELFF TGTGCCAGCAGTGAAAACCTGGTTACCGGGGAGCTGTTTTTT
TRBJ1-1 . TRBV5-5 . CASSLGGGNTEAFF TGTGCCAGCAGCTTGGGAGGGGGGAACACTGAAGCTTTCTTT
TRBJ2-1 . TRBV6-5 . CASSYSRDNEQFF TGTGCCAGCAGTTACTCGCGGGACAATGAGCAGTTCTTC
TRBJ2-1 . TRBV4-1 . CASSQEFANNEQFF TGCGCCAGCAGCCAAGAGTTCGCTAACAATGAGCAGTTCTTC
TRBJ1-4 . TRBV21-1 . CASSKRSKPEKLFF TGTGCCAGCAGCAAACGTAGTAAACCTGAAAAACTGTTTTTT
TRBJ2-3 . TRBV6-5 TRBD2 CASSYDWGGGTDTQYF TGTGCCAGCAGTTACGATTGGGGGGGTGGCACAGATACGCAGTATTTT
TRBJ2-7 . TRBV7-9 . CASSLPGEDEQYF TGTGCCAGCAGCTTACCTGGGGAAGACGAGCAGTACTTC
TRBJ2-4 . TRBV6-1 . CASSLYLDKNIQYF TGTGCCAGCAGCCTCTATTTGGACAAAAACATTCAGTACTTC
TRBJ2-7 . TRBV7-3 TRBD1 CASSLGQGFYEQYF TGTGCCAGCAGCTTGGGACAGGGTTTTTACGAGCAGTACTTC
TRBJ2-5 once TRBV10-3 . CAISESLEETQYF TGTGCCATCAGTGAGTCTCTGGAAGAGACCCAGTACTTC
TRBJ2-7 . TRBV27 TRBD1 CASSLAGTAGYEQYF TGTGCCAGCAGTTTAGCTGGGACAGCAGGCTACGAGCAGTACTTC
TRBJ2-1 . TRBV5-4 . CASSFRGPGDEQFF TGTGCCAGCAGCTTCCGGGGGCCGGGGGATGAGCAGTTCTTC
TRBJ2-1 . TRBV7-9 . CASSPRDYNEQFF TGTGCCAGCAGCCCCCGCGATTACAATGAGCAGTTCTTC
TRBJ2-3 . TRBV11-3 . CASSAGTDTQYF TGTGCCAGCAGCGCCGGCACAGATACGCAGTATTTT
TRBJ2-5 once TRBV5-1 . CASSLTPEAQETQYF TGCGCCAGCAGCTTGACCCCAGAGGCCCAAGAGACCCAGTACTTC
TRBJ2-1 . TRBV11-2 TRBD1 CASSLGTGSYNEQFF TGTGCCAGCAGCTTAGGGACAGGGTCCTACAATGAGCAGTTCTTC
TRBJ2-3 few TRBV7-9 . CASSLAPLTSTDTQYF TGTGCCAGCAGCTTAGCCCCCCTGACTAGCACAGATACGCAGTATTTT